The source of this T cell receptor (beta chain) is a study of blood T cell repertoires in COVID-19. Study-level background: COVID-19 samples collected from the United States, Italy and Spain covered acute and convalescent phases. PBMCs, B-cell-depleted T cells, or T cells were the source of the cDNA or gDNA that made up the material.

This CDR3 comprises 15 residues. CDR1 is SGHTA and CDR2 is FQGNSA in the germline V gene. With 3 bases removed from V and 7 bases from J, the gap between germline ends came to 18 bases. The authors' processing: Reference gene primer amplification yielded estimated nucleated cell counts. Generated by immunoSEQ multiplex PCR, the TCRdb table keeps only in-frame clones and is missing some. V and J calls and clone size follow that table, whereas D and trimming were derived from the DNA. Of some 330,000 clones in the sample, over 75% were seen once. Donors in Cohort 3 who had recovered were those with two negative PCRs, healthcare professional clearance, or resolution of their symptoms. This clone was recorded once.

The receptor was derived from a man younger than 45 who had recovered from COVID-19. This sequence joins TRBV7-2 and TRBJ1-2; D is unclear. Sequencing was carried out using PBMCs or T cells enriched from blood (not recorded which). CDR3 in amino acids: CASSFTQTYASGYTF. The DNA of the CDR3 is TGTGCCAGCAGCTTTACACAGACCTACGCCTCTGGCTACACCTTC.